The entry below describes one T cell receptor beta chain. Antigen: not known. The data were obtained in a study of CD8+ T cells in alopecia areata. Findings and limits, study-wide: Since there was just one nonresponder, nobody can yet say how baseline CD8+ expansion ties to response.

After isolation, RNA underwent reverse transcription to generate cDNA as the sequencing template. Repertoires were generated with immunoSEQ multiplex PCR, while TCRdb's copy carries only in-frame clones and drops some. The repertoire holds about 190,000 clones, with 50% to 60% as singletons. As to treatment: oral pan-JAK inhibitor, 5-10 mg twice daily. CD4+ and CD8+ T cells were sorted from PBMCs. The material was CD4+ T cells sorted from blood, obtained at week 4, from a patient treated with tofacitinib. This TCR was sampled from a human donor with alopecia areata.

CDR3 protein: CASSPGGTNTDTQYF. The DNA for the CDR3 is TGTGCCAGCAGCCCCGGGGGGACAAACACAGATACGCAGTATTTT. The chain employs TRBV7-9 and TRBJ2-3, with D perhaps matching TRBD2 (7 bases). The germline CDR1 and CDR2 sequences are SEHNR and FQNEAQ (reference sequence). The V and J ends lost 5 bases and 2 bases respectively, with 14 bases between them. This CDR3 is built from 15 residues. Using reference TRBV7-9 and TRBJ2-3 for the parts outside the CDR3, the full variable domain is DTGVSQNPRHKITKRGQNVTFRCDPISEHNRLYWYRQTLGQGPEFLTYFQNEAQLEKSRLLSDRFSAERPKGSFSTLEIQRTEQGDSAMYLCASSPGGTNTDTQYFGPGTRLTVL.